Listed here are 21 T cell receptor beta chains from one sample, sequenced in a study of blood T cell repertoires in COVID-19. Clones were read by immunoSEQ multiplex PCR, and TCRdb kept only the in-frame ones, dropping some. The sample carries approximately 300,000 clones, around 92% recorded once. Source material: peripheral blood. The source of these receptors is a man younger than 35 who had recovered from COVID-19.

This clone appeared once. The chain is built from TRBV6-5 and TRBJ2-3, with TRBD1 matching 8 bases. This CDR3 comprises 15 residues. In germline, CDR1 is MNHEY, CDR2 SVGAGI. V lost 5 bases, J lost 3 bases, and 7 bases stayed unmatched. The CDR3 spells CASSRGRGRTDTQYF. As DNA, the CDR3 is TGTGCCAGCAGTCGAGGCAGGGGGCGTACAGATACGCAGTATTTT.

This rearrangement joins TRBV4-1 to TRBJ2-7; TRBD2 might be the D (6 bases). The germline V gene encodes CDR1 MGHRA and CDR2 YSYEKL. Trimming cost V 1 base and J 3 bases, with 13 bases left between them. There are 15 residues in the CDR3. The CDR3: CASSQVRAGNYEQYF. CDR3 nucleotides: TGCGCCAGCAGCCAAGTAAGGGCGGGGAACTACGAGCAGTACTTC.

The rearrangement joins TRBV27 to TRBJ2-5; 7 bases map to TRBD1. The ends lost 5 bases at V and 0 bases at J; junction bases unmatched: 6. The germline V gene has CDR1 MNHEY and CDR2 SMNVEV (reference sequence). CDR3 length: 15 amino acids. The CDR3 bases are TGTGCCAGCAGTCCTCTTGACAGGGACCAAGAGACCCAGTACTTC. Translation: CASSPLDRDQETQYF.

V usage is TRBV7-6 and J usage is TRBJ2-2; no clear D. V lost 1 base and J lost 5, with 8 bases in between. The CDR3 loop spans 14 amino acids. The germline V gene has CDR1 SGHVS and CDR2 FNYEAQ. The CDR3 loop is CASSLVVGTGELFF. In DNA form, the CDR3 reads TGTGCCAGCAGCTTAGTAGTCGGGACCGGGGAGCTGTTTTTT.

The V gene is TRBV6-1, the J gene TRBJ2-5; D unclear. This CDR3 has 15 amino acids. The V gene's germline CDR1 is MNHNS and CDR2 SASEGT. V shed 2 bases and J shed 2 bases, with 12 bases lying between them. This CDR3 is CASSEPPGQQETQYF. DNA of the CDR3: TGTGCCAGCAGTGAACCGCCAGGTCAGCAAGAGACCCAGTACTTC.

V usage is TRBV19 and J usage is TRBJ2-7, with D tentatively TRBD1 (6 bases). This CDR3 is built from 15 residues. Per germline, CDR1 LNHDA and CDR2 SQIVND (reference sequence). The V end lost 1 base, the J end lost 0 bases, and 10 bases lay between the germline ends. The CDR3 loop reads CASSIVGARSYEQYF. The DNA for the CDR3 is TGTGCCAGTAGTATAGTGGGGGCCCGCTCCTACGAGCAGTACTTC.

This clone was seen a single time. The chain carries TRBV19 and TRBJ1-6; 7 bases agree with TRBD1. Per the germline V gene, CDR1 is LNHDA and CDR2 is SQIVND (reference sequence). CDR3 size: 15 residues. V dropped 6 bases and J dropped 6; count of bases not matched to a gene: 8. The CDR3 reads CASSPHGTANSPLHF. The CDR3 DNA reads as TGTGCCAGTAGCCCACATGGGACAGCTAATTCACCCCTCCACTTT.

This chain's CDR3 is CASSLAGGQGSGYTF. The CDR3 nucleotides read TGTGCCAGCAGCTTAGCGGGGGGACAGGGCTCTGGCTACACCTTC. The chain combines TRBV7-9 with TRBJ1-2; 9 nucleotides match TRBD1. The CDR3 consists of 15 residues. The germline gives CDR1 SEHNR, CDR2 FQNEAQ (reference sequence). The ends lost 0 bases at V and 7 bases at J; junction bases unmatched: 6.

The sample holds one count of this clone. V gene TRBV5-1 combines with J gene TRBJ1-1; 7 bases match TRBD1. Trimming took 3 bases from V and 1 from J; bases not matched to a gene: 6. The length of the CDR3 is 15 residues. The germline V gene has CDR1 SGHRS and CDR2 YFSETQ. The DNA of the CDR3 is TGCGCCAGCAGCTCCTCGGGACAGCGGAACACTGAAGCTTTCTTT. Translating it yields CASSSSGQRNTEAFF.

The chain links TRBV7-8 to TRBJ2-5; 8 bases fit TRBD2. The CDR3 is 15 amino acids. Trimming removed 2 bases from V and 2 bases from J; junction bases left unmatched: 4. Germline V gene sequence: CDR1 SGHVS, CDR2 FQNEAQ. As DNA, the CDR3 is TGTGCCAGCAGCTTATCGGGGGGGTCTCAAGAGACCCAGTACTTC. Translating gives CASSLSGGSQETQYF.

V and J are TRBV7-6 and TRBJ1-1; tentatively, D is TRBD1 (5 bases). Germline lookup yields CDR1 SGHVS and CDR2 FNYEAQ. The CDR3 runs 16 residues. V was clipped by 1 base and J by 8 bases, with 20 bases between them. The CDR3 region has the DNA TGTGCCAGCAGCTTAGATGGCCAATCGACAGTAACCGAAGCTTTCTTT. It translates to CASSLDGQSTVTEAFF. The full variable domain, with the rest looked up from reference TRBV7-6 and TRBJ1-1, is GAGVSQSPRYKVTKRGQDVALRCDPISGHVSLYWYRQALGQGPEFLTYFNYEAQQDKSGLPNDRFSAERPEGSISTLTIQRTEQRDSAMYRCASSLDGQSTVTEAFFGQGTRLTVV.

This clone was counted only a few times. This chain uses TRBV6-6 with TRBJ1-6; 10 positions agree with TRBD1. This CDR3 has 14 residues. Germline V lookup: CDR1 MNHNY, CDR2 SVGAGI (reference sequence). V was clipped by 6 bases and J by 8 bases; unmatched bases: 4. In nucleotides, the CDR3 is TGTGCCAGCAGCCCCGGGACAGGGGATTCACCCCTCCACTTT. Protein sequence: CASSPGTGDSPLHF.

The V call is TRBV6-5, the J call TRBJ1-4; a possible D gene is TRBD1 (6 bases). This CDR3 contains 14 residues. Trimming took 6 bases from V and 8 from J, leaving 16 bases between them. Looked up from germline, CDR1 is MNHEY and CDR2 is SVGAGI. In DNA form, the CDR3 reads TGTGCCAGCAGAACGACAGGTGATTCGGAAAAACTGTTTTTT. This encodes CASRTTGDSEKLFF.

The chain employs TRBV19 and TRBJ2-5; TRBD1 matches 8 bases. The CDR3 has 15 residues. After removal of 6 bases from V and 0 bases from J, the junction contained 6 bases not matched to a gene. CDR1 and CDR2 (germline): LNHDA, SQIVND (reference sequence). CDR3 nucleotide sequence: TGTGCCAGTAGCCAGGACAGGGTGTACCAAGAGACCCAGTACTTC. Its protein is CASSQDRVYQETQYF.

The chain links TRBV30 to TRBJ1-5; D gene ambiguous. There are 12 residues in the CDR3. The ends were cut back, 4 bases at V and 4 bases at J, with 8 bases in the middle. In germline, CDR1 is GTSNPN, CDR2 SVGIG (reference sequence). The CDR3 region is CAWNIANQPQHF. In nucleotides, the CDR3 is TGTGCCTGGAATATTGCGAATCAGCCCCAGCATTTT.

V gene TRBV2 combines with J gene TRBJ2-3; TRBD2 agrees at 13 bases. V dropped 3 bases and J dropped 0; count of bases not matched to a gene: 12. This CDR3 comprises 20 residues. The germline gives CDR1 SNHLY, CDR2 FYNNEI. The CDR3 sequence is CASSDSLYGTSGTSTDTQYF. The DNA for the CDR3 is TGTGCCAGCAGTGATTCTCTCTACGGGACTAGCGGGACTAGCACAGATACGCAGTATTTT.

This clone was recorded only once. The CDR3 loop is CASSQDTGGGEQFF. The CDR3 coding sequence is TGCGCCAGCAGCCAAGATACGGGGGGCGGTGAGCAGTTCTTC. The J gene is TRBJ2-1, the V gene TRBV4-1, with D possibly TRBD2 on 7 matching bases. This CDR3 has 14 amino acids. The V gene's germline CDR1 is MGHRA and CDR2 YSYEKL. V was trimmed by 0 bases and J by 9 bases, leaving 12 bases between them.

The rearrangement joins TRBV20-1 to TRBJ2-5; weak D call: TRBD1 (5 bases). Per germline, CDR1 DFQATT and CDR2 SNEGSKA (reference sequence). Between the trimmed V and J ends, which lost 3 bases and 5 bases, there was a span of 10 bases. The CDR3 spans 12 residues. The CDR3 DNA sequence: TGCAGTGCTAGTGGGGCCCGGGAGACCCAGTACTTC. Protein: CSASGARETQYF.

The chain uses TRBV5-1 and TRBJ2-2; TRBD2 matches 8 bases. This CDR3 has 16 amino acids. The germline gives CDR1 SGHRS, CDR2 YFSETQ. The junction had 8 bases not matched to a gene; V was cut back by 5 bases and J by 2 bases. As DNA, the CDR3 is TGCGCCAGCAGGCGGACTAGCCATGGAAACACCGGGGAGCTGTTTTTT. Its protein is CASRRTSHGNTGELFF.

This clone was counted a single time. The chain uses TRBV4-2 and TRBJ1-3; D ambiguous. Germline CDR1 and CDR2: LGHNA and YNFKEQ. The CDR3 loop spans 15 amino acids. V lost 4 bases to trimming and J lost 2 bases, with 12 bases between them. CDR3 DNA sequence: TGTGCCAGCAGCCCCGGGAGGGCGCCTGGAAACACCATATATTTT. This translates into CASSPGRAPGNTIYF.

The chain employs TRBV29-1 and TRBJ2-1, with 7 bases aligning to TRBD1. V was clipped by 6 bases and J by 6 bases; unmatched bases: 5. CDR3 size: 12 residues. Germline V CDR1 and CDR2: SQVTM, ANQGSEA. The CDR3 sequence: CSVDRDSNEQFF. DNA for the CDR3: TGCAGCGTCGACCGGGACAGCAATGAGCAGTTCTTC.